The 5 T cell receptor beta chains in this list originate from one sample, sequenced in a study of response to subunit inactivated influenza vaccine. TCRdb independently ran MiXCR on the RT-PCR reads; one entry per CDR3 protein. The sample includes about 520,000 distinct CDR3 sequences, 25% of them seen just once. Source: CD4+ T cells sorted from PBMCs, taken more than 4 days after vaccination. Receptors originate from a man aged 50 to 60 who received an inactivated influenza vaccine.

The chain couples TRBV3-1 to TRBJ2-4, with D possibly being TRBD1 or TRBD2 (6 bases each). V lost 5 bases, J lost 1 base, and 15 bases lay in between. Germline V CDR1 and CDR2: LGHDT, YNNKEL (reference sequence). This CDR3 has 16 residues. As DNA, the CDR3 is TGTGCCAGCAGCTCTAGGGGGGCGCGGGCCAAAAACATTCAGTACTTC. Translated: CASSSRGARAKNIQYF.

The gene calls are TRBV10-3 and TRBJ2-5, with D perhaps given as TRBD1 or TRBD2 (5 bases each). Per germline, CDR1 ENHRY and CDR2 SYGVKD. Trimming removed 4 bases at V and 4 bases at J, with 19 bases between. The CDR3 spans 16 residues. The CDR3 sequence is CAISGSRGRDGETQYF. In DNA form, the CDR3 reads TGTGCCATCAGTGGATCCCGCGGCAGGGACGGAGAGACCCAGTACTTC.

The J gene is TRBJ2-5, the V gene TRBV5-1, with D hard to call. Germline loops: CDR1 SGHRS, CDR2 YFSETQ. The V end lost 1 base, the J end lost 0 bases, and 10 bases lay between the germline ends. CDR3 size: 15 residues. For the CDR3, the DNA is TGCGCCAGCAGCTTGTTGGGGTTCGACCAAGAGACCCAGTACTTC. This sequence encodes CASSLLGFDQETQYF. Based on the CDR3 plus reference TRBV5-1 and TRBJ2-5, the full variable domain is KAGVTQTPRYLIKTRGQQVTLSCSPISGHRSVSWYQQTPGQGLQFLFEYFSETQRNKGNFPGRFSGRQFSNSRSEMNVSTLELGDSALYLCASSLLGFDQETQYFGPGTRLLVL.

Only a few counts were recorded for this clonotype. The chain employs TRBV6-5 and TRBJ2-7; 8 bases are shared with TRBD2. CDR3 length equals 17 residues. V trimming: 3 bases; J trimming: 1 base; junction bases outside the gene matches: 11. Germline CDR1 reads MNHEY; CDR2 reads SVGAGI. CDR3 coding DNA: TGTGCCAGCAGTTATGGATTCGACTCTAGCGGGTCCTACGAGCAGTACTTC. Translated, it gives CASSYGFDSSGSYEQYF.

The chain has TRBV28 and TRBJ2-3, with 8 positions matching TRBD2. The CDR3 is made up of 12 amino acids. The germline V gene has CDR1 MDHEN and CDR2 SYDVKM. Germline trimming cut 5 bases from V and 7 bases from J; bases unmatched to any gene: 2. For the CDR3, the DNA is TGTGCCAGCAGTCTAGCGGGCTATACGCAGTATTTT. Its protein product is CASSLAGYTQYF.